A selection of T cell receptor beta chains follows, all from one sample in a study of CD8+ T cells in alopecia areata. TCRdb's copy holds only in-frame clones and misses some; the assay was immunoSEQ multiplex PCR. The sample carries over 100,000 clones, approximately 49% recorded once. The sample here was CD8+ T cells sorted from blood, taken at week 0. The receptors stem from a human donor with alopecia areata. CDR3s include the opening cysteine and the closing phenylalanine or tryptophan. Fields, in order: V gene, clone size, D gene, J gene, CDR3 DNA, CDR3 protein. The D gene is left open where the match is weak. The listing skips clone size in some rows; elsewhere it reads once, few, many or a size class.

V: TRBV6-5; size: few; D: -; J: TRBJ2-2; DNA: TGTGCCAGCACCCAGGGACATACCGGGGAGCTGTTTTTT; CDR3: CASTQGHTGELFF
V: TRBV2; size: few; D: -; J: TRBJ1-1; DNA: TGTGCCAGCACTGCGTCAGGTACTGAAGCTTTCTTT; CDR3: CASTASGTEAFF
V: TRBV27; size: -; D: TRBD1; J: TRBJ1-6; DNA: TGTGCCAGCACCACTACAGGGGGCCTTTCACCCCTCCACTTT; CDR3: CASTTTGGLSPLHF
V: TRBV2; size: few; D: -; J: TRBJ2-2; DNA: TGTGCCAGCAGTGAAGCAGAGTGGGTAACCGGGGAGCTGTTTTTT; CDR3: CASSEAEWVTGELFF
V: TRBV6-5; size: -; D: -; J: TRBJ2-1; DNA: TGTGCCAGCAGTCCTTGGACAGCCAATGAGCAGTTCTTC; CDR3: CASSPWTANEQFF
V: TRBV6-1; size: -; D: -; J: TRBJ2-7; DNA: TGTGCCAGCAGGCAGATCAATGGCAGATTCGAGCAGTACTTC; CDR3: CASRQINGRFEQYF
V: TRBV4-1; size: few; D: TRBD1; J: TRBJ2-1; DNA: TGCGCCAGCAGCCACCCACAGGGGGCCAATGAGCAGTTCTTC; CDR3: CASSHPQGANEQFF
V: TRBV13; size: -; D: TRBD2; J: TRBJ2-7; DNA: TGTGCCAGCAGCCCCCTAGCGGGGGGCCCCAACGAGCAGTACTTC; CDR3: CASSPLAGGPNEQYF
V: TRBV9; size: -; D: -; J: TRBJ2-1; DNA: TGTGCCAGCAGCGACTCCGTGCGGGGCGGGGATGAGCAGTTCTTC; CDR3: CASSDSVRGGDEQFF
V: TRBV10-3; size: -; D: TRBD1; J: TRBJ1-1; DNA: TGTGCCTCCGGGGCAGGGGGCTACACTGAAGCTTTCTTT; CDR3: CASGAGGYTEAFF
V: TRBV9; size: once; D: TRBD2; J: TRBJ2-3; DNA: TGTGCCAGCAGCGTAGCGGGGGGAGGCACAGATACGCAGTATTTT; CDR3: CASSVAGGGTDTQYF
V: TRBV29-1; size: few; D: -; J: TRBJ2-6; DNA: TGCAGCGTTGAAGATCTGGCAGATATCTCTGGGGCCAACGTCCTGACTTTC; CDR3: CSVEDLADISGANVLTF
V: TRBV30; size: -; D: -; J: TRBJ1-3; DNA: TGTGCCTGGACCCCGACGGGGGGCCACACCATATATTTT; CDR3: CAWTPTGGHTIYF
V: TRBV30; size: -; D: -; J: TRBJ1-1; DNA: TGTGCCTGGAGTCAGGCGACAGGATCGAACACTGAAGCTTTCTTT; CDR3: CAWSQATGSNTEAFF
V: TRBV27; size: few; D: TRBD1; J: TRBJ2-3; DNA: TGTGCCAGCAGTTGGACAGGAGACACAGATACGCAGTATTTT; CDR3: CASSWTGDTDTQYF
V: TRBV30; size: -; D: -; J: TRBJ1-1; DNA: TGTGCCTGGGAACCGGGACACGGGAACACTGAAGCTTTCTTT; CDR3: CAWEPGHGNTEAFF
V: TRBV5-1; size: medium-sized; D: TRBD2; J: TRBJ2-1; DNA: TGCGCCAGCAGCTTGGTCCCTCCTACTAGCGACTACAATGAGCAGTTCTTC; CDR3: CASSLVPPTSDYNEQFF
V: TRBV2; size: -; D: TRBD2; J: TRBJ2-7; DNA: TGTGCCTGGATCGGACTAGCGTTAGACGAGCAGTACTTC; CDR3: CAWIGLALDEQYF
V: TRBV13; size: -; D: -; J: TRBJ2-7; DNA: TGTGCCAGCAGCTCAGACAGGAAACCCTACGAGCAGTACTTC; CDR3: CASSSDRKPYEQYF
V: TRBV30; size: -; D: TRBD1; J: TRBJ1-5; DNA: TGTGCCTGGTCGGACAGGGTTAGCAATCAGCCCCAGCATTTT; CDR3: CAWSDRVSNQPQHF
V: TRBV19; size: -; D: -; J: TRBJ2-7; DNA: TGTGCCAGCCGGGACGGCTCCTACGAGCAGTACTTC; CDR3: CASRDGSYEQYF
V: TRBV4-3; size: -; D: -; J: TRBJ2-5; DNA: TGCGCCAGCAGCCAAGAAGGAGGGGGCGTGAAGACCCAGTACTTC; CDR3: CASSQEGGGVKTQYF
V: TRBV7-8; size: few; D: -; J: TRBJ2-7; DNA: TGTGCCAGCAGCTACGGAGGCGGGTACGAGCAGTACTTC; CDR3: CASSYGGGYEQYF
V: TRBV27; size: -; D: -; J: TRBJ1-1; DNA: TGTGCCAGCAGTTTAAATCCGGGGAACACTGAAGCTTTCTTT; CDR3: CASSLNPGNTEAFF
V: TRBV7-9; size: -; D: -; J: TRBJ2-2; DNA: TGTGCCACCCATCCGGGTCTCAACACCGGGGAGCTGTTTTTT; CDR3: CATHPGLNTGELFF
V: TRBV4-1; size: -; D: -; J: TRBJ1-5; DNA: TGCGCCAGCAGCTATAGAAACGGTGGAGATCGGCCCCAGCATTTT; CDR3: CASSYRNGGDRPQHF
V: TRBV5-6; size: -; D: -; J: TRBJ2-7; DNA: TGTGCCAGCAGCACATCGACAGCTAGCCCCTACGAGCAGTACTTC; CDR3: CASSTSTASPYEQYF
V: TRBV7-8; size: -; D: -; J: TRBJ2-6; DNA: TGTGCCAGCAGCTTAGGTGGCGCCAACGTCCTGACTTTC; CDR3: CASSLGGANVLTF
V: TRBV14; size: -; D: -; J: TRBJ2-7; DNA: TGTGCCAGCAGCTATACAGTAGGCAACTTCTACGAGCAGTACTTC; CDR3: CASSYTVGNFYEQYF
V: TRBV2; size: -; D: -; J: TRBJ2-7; DNA: TGTGCCAGCAGTGTCCGACAGGGAGGCGAGCAGTACTTC; CDR3: CASSVRQGGEQYF
V: TRBV5-1; size: few; D: TRBD2; J: TRBJ2-1; DNA: TGCGCCAGCAGCCGTGCGGGGGGCCCACTCTCCTACAATGAGCAGTTCTTC; CDR3: CASSRAGGPLSYNEQFF
V: TRBV5-6; size: -; D: -; J: TRBJ1-3; DNA: TGTGCCAGCAGCTTCTGGGTTGGAAACACCATATATTTT; CDR3: CASSFWVGNTIYF
V: TRBV29-1; size: few; D: TRBD1; J: TRBJ2-7; DNA: TGCAGCGCACGAGGGGGCGTCGGCGACGAGCAGTACTTC; CDR3: CSARGGVGDEQYF
V: TRBV29-1; size: -; D: TRBD2; J: TRBJ2-1; DNA: TGCAGCGTTGATGTGACTAGCGGGGTTAACAATGAGCAGTTCTTC; CDR3: CSVDVTSGVNNEQFF
V: TRBV27; size: -; D: -; J: TRBJ2-7; DNA: TGTGCCAGCAGTTTAGTAGACTCCTACGAGCAGTACTTC; CDR3: CASSLVDSYEQYF
V: TRBV19; size: -; D: TRBD2; J: TRBJ2-1; DNA: TGTGCCAGTAGTATGGGGACTAGCGGGGGGGCTTTTGAGCAGTTCTTC; CDR3: CASSMGTSGGAFEQFF